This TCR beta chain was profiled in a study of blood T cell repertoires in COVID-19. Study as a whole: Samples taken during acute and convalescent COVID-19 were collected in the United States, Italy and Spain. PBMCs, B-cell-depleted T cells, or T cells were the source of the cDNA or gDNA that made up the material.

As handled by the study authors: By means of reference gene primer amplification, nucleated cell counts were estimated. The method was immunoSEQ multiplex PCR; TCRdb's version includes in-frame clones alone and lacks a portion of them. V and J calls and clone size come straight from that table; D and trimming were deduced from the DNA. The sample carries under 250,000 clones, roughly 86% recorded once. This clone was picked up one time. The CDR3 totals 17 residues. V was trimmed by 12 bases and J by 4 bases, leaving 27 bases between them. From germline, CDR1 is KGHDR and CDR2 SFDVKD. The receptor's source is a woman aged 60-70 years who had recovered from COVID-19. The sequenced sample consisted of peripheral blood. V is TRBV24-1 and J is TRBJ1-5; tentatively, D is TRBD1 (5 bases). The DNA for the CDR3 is TGTGCCCCCCCCAGAGACAGATCAACCCGGTGGAATCAGCCCCAGCATTTT. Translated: CAPPRDRSTRWNQPQHF.